This T cell receptor beta chain was captured by sequencing in a study of T cells in Graves' hyperthyroidism and ophthalmopathy (dated by TCRdb to between 2017 and 2020). Some background on the complete study: Peripheral blood was sampled at the time of initial diagnosis, prior to any treatment. TCR Vbeta CDR3 sequencing of approximately 140 peripheral blood samples (43 ophthalmopathy, roughly 72 hyperthyroidism and approximately 17 progressor patients) is reported in the paper. The 85 to 100 discovery patients were randomly split 7:3 into training and test sets. Thyroid tissue and blood T-cell repertoires from over 5 Graves' hyperthyroidism patients were also compared in the study. A discovery cohort of fewer than 110 patients, about 40 with Graves' ophthalmopathy and 55 to 60 with stable Graves' hyperthyroidism, was used to find distinguishing TCR V-J signatures. Once sampling was done, hyperthyroidism patients were given methimazole at a starting dose of 30 mg daily, whereas ophthalmopathy patients were given high-dose intravenous methylprednisolone. Prospective prediction of ophthalmopathy was tested in an independent validation cohort consisting of under 20 hyperthyroidism patients and about 17 patients who later progressed to ophthalmopathy. Study-level results and caveats: Most expanded thyroid clonotypes (frequency above 0.001) were also detected in blood, a finding suggesting that blood repertoires may reflect thyroid immune responses. A model built on a 13 V-J signature distinguished ophthalmopathy from stable hyperthyroidism, reaching about 89% sensitivity and approximately 81% specificity in cross-validation and 80%/75% in testing. Sample size was not statistically predetermined, and investigators were not blinded to group allocation. During validation, the model predicted progression to ophthalmopathy a median of roughly 7.1 months ahead of onset, with 70.59% sensitivity and under 85% specificity.

The TCR beta CDR3 regions were amplified from the RNA transcripts. The first round of RT-PCR for the TCR CDR3 was performed with the HTBI primer set and the Qiagen OneStep RT-PCR kit. A second multiplex PCR round built the libraries, followed by size selection and purification. Sequencing of the libraries was done on an Illumina HiSeq2000 using paired-end 100 bp reads. In the paper's pipeline: SOAPnuke was used to process the raw data, throwing out any read that contained adapters or uncalled bases, had a mean Phred below 15, or lacked an exact constant-primer or identifier match. COPE v1.2.5 was used to merge high-quality paired reads, and clonotypes were defined as unique nucleotide sequences. MiTCR v1.1 was used to align clonotypes to the IMGT TRBV, TRBD and TRBJ reference segments. The analysis included only V-J combinations with a frequency above 0.0001, which together covered 99% to 99.2% of the repertoires. The TCS score was defined as F50 (clonal expansion) divided by E x V (chaos), with BLOSUM62-based TCRdist calculated between CDR3 peptides within each V-J. Welch's t-statistics and random forest reduced 500 to 550 V-J features to about 13, which were used in a naive Bayes classifier (R e1071). TCRdb took the public reads, trimmed them with fastp at Q25, ran MiXCR for clone calling and kept in-frame beta chains. Every entry covers one CDR3 protein and lists the most common genes and DNA from its rows. These V and J calls are TCRdb output, not the study's own analysis. The sample includes fewer than 850,000 distinct CDR3 sequences, with around a sixth observed a single time. The top ten clones comprise around 16% of the sample.

Sequences LNHDA (CDR1) and SQIVND (CDR2) are obtained from the germline V gene (reference sequence). Its CDR3 holds 13 amino acids, cysteine through phenylalanine. This entry keeps only the CDR3 DNA: 39 bases, framed from base 1. V loses 7 bases of germline sequence and J loses 4 bases, and the interval between the two ends is 11 bases. Remarks on this clonotype: Its antigen remains undetermined. Base-call qualities are not available, and no considerably larger clone is one nucleotide away.

Stable Graves' hyperthyroidism was defined as the absence of progression to ophthalmopathy over 18 months of follow-up. Hyperthyroidism patients were newly diagnosed, with disease duration under 2 months, and aged 18 to 65 years. The study excluded patients with uncontrolled infections, other autoimmune diseases, pregnancy or lactation. Clinical symptoms, serum thyroxine and TRAb, thyroid ultrasound, and orbital computed tomography formed the basis for the diagnoses. PBMCs were separated from approximately 10 ml of fresh peripheral blood using Ficoll-Paque density gradient centrifugation. Trizol reagent was used to extract total RNA, and RNA quality was then checked on an Agilent 2100 Bioanalyzer.

Recombination joined TRBV19 with TRBJ1-5; a tentative D match to TRBD1 spans 5 bases. This receptor was identified in a man aged 45-65 years with Graves' hyperthyroidism. The specimen was blood. In nucleotides, the sequence is TGTGCCAGTAATGAAGGGGAGAATCAGCCCCAGCATTTT. Its protein is CASNEGENQPQHF.